Sequencing of this T cell receptor beta chain was carried out in a study of cytomegalovirus exposure and HLA in healthy donors. Study-wide context: In an earlier analysis, around 120 million unique TCR beta sequences were found from 150 million to 200 million T cells.

A note on this clone: Its antigen is not known.

Overall study findings and caveats: Reportedly, diagnosis of cytomegalovirus status by the classifier showed high specificity and sensitivity.

60 Vbeta and 13 Jbeta primers were used in PCR. Method: immunoSEQ multiplex PCR; TCRdb's copy keeps in-frame clones and lacks some. The sample lists 150,000 to 200,000 clones, about 81% occurring once. Input material: PBMCs. The sequence derives from a girl aged 2-9 years in good health and CMV-seropositive.

CDR3: CASSVDRQREGRYEQYF. Here the CDR3 DNA reads TGTGCCAGCAGCGTAGACCGCCAGCGGGAGGGCCGCTACGAGCAGTACTTC. The rearrangement uses TRBV9 and TRBJ2-7; TRBD2 matches at 10 bases. V was clipped by 0 bases and J by 3 bases; unmatched bases: 9. Germline CDR1 reads SGDLS; CDR2 reads YYNGEE. The CDR3 runs to 17 residues.